The present T cell receptor (beta chain) was sequenced within a study of T cells in Graves' hyperthyroidism and ophthalmopathy. This CDR3 contains 15 residues. CDR1 is MGHRA and CDR2 is YSYEKL in the germline V gene. Trimming removed 8 bases at V and 0 bases at J, with 14 bases between. TCR beta CDR3 regions were amplified from RNA. HTBI primers drove first-round RT-PCR of the TCR CDR3. TCRdb re-called the multiplex PCR reads with MiXCR, one entry per CDR3 protein. The sample consists of under 650,000 distinct CDR3 sequences, roughly 15% of them appearing once. Source material: blood. This chain joins TRBV4-1 and TRBJ2-1, with D unclear. This sequence originates from a woman in her 30s with Graves' hyperthyroidism. The CDR3 DNA is TGCGCCAGCCGTAACTTGCGGACCTCCTACAATGAGCAGTTCTTC. It specifies CASRNLRTSYNEQFF.